The TCR beta chain under discussion was sequenced for a study of molecular identifiers for immune sequencing clone quantification. The CDR3 is made up of 14 amino acids. V lost 4 bases and J lost 1; bases outside the gene matches: 2. The V gene's germline CDR1 is LGHNA and CDR2 YSLEER. Bulk TCR library preparation followed previously described methods with listed TCR primers. MiXCR, applied by TCRdb to the PCR reads, yields one record per CDR3 protein. The data show approximately 90,000 distinct CDR3 sequences, with 20% to 25% seen just once and under 1% held by the top ten. This rearrangement joins TRBV4-3 to TRBJ2-3; 7 bases match TRBD2. What was sequenced was naive CD8+ T cells from blood, with Jurkat cell RNA spiked in. Subset in this sample: FACS-sorted CD8+CD4-CCR7+CD45RA+ naive T cells. This receptor was identified in a human donor in good health. Some libraries in this study had Jurkat cell RNA spiked in. CDR3 in amino acids: CASSRSGGTDTQYF. In nucleotides, the CDR3 is TGCGCCAGCAGCCGGAGCGGGGGCACAGATACGCAGTATTTT.